A selection of T cell receptor beta chains follows, all from one sample in a study of cytomegalovirus exposure and HLA in healthy donors. Measured with immunoSEQ multiplex PCR; TCRdb has only the in-frame clones, and not every one. The sample includes approximately 120,000 clones, roughly 80% seen only once; the top ten take about 3.5%. The material sequenced was PBMCs. The receptors come from a man aged 25 to 40 in good health and CMV-seronegative. CDR3s include the opening cysteine and the closing phenylalanine or tryptophan. The D gene is left open where the match is weak. The size field is filled for only some rows; it gives once, few, many or a size class.

J gene,V gene,clone size,D gene,CDR3 DNA,CDR3 protein
TRBJ2-2,TRBV15,NA,NA,TGTGCCACCAGCAGAGATAGAGGAGGGTTCGAGCTGTTTTTT,CATSRDRGGFELFF
TRBJ2-7,TRBV5-1,NA,NA,TGCGCCAGCAGCTTGGTTGACAGCTCCTACGAGCAGTACTTC,CASSLVDSSYEQYF
TRBJ1-2,TRBV5-8,NA,TRBD1,TGTGCCAGCAGCCTCGGACGGGACAGGGTAACTGGCTACACCTTC,CASSLGRDRVTGYTF
TRBJ1-1,TRBV7-2,few,TRBD1,TGTGCCAGCAGCCCAGGGACAGTAGGCACTGAAGCTTTCTTT,CASSPGTVGTEAFF
TRBJ2-2,TRBV27,NA,TRBD2,TGTGCCAGCAGACCCGGGACTACCTATTACACCGGGGAGCTGTTTTTT,CASRPGTTYYTGELFF
TRBJ2-1,TRBV11-2,NA,TRBD2,TGTGCCAGCAGCCTAGCGGGTTCCTACAATGAGCAGTTCTTC,CASSLAGSYNEQFF
TRBJ2-5,TRBV7-2,NA,TRBD2,TGTGCCAGCAGCGTGCTACGGGGGGGTCAAGAGACCCAGTACTTC,CASSVLRGGQETQYF
TRBJ2-3,TRBV6-5,NA,NA,TGTGCCAGCAACCGGGGGGCGGGTGGCACAGATACGCAGTATTTT,CASNRGAGGTDTQYF
TRBJ2-6,TRBV6-5,NA,NA,TGTGCCAGCTGCCGCCCGGGCTCTGGGGCCAACGTCCTGACTTTC,CASCRPGSGANVLTF
TRBJ2-1,TRBV5-6,few,NA,TGTGCCAGCATGGACAGAGACTCCTACAATGAGCAGTTCTTC,CASMDRDSYNEQFF
TRBJ2-1,TRBV30,once,TRBD2,TGTGCCTGGGCCTCCGGGACTAGCGGGTACAATGAGCAGTTCTTC,CAWASGTSGYNEQFF
TRBJ1-3,TRBV7-2,NA,NA,TGTGCCAGCAGCTTGTGGGGGCTCTCTGGAAACACCATATATTTT,CASSLWGLSGNTIYF
TRBJ1-1,TRBV4-1,once,NA,TGCGCCAGCAGCCAAGATCTTAGCACCGGGGAACGGACTGAAGCTTTCTTT,CASSQDLSTGERTEAFF
TRBJ1-5,TRBV11-2,NA,NA,TGTGCCAGCAGCGCAGACAGGAATCAGCCCCAGCATTTT,CASSADRNQPQHF
TRBJ2-5,TRBV11-1,NA,NA,TGTGCCAGCAGCCCAGGCCCCTTGGCGGAGACCCAGTACTTC,CASSPGPLAETQYF
TRBJ2-7,TRBV29-1,NA,NA,TGCAGCGTCGACCTCGGGTCGACCTACGAGCAGTACTTC,CSVDLGSTYEQYF
TRBJ1-1,TRBV10-3,NA,NA,TGTGCCATCGGGGCCAGTATGAACACTGAAGCTTTCTTT,CAIGASMNTEAFF
TRBJ1-4,TRBV6-1,NA,TRBD1,TGTGCCAGCACTTTGACAGGGCGGGGCGAAAAACTGTTTTTT,CASTLTGRGEKLFF
TRBJ1-4,TRBV4-3,NA,NA,TGCGCCAGCAACCCCGACAACGCCCATAATGAAAAACTGTTTTTT,CASNPDNAHNEKLFF
TRBJ2-3,TRBV5-1,NA,TRBD2,TGCGCCAGCAGCCCGGTAGCGGGAGGAGATACGCAGTATTTT,CASSPVAGGDTQYF
TRBJ1-1,TRBV28,few,NA,TGTGCCAGCAGTTTATGGGCAGGTGGTAGGACTGAAGCTTTCTTT,CASSLWAGGRTEAFF
TRBJ2-1,TRBV10-1,NA,TRBD2,TGCGCCAGCAGCGCCGGACTAGCGGAACACAATGAGCAGTTCTTC,CASSAGLAEHNEQFF
TRBJ2-6,TRBV29-1,NA,TRBD1,TGCAGCGTTGTCGGACAGGGGAGATCCGGGGCCAACGTCCTGACTTTC,CSVVGQGRSGANVLTF
TRBJ2-7,TRBV5-1,NA,NA,TGCGCCAGCAGCCCACAGGGTTCGTCCAACGAGCAGTACTTC,CASSPQGSSNEQYF
TRBJ1-6,TRBV25-1,NA,NA,TGTGCCAGCACCCTCGACGGGACATTCAATTCACCCCTCCACTTT,CASTLDGTFNSPLHF
TRBJ1-2,TRBV2,NA,NA,TGTGCCAGCAGTGATATTGGCAGCCAACTATATGGCTACACCTTC,CASSDIGSQLYGYTF
TRBJ2-7,TRBV18,NA,NA,TGTGCCAGCCAAGGGGGAACCTACGAGCAGTACTTC,CASQGGTYEQYF
TRBJ2-1,TRBV9,NA,TRBD2,TGTGCCAGCAGCCCCCCTACGGGGAGGACTAGCGGGGGCCGGAATGAGCAGTTCTTC,CASSPPTGRTSGGRNEQFF
TRBJ2-5,TRBV5-1,NA,NA,TGCGCCAGCAGCTTGTCCATAGCTGTAAGGGAGACCCAGTACTTC,CASSLSIAVRETQYF
TRBJ2-5,TRBV7-9,NA,TRBD2,TGTGCCAGCAGCTTAGGGACGGGAGGGCCCTCCCAAGAGACCCAGTACTTC,CASSLGTGGPSQETQYF
TRBJ1-2,TRBV7-8,NA,TRBD1,TGTGCCAGCAGCCCGGACAGGGGGAATGGCTACACCTTC,CASSPDRGNGYTF
TRBJ2-5,TRBV28,NA,NA,TGTGCCAGCAACACCCAAGAGACCCAGTACTTC,CASNTQETQYF
TRBJ1-5,TRBV7-8,NA,TRBD1,TGTGCCAGCAGCTTAAGACCGGGACAGGGGACTCAGCCCCAGCATTTT,CASSLRPGQGTQPQHF
TRBJ2-7,TRBV19,NA,NA,TGTGCCAGTTCCCAGGGGCAGAGCTCCTACGAGCAGTACTTC,CASSQGQSSYEQYF
TRBJ2-3,TRBV7-6,once,TRBD2,TGTGCCAGCAGCTTAGTGGGTGGGGCTAGCGGGTCCACAGATACGCAGTATTTT,CASSLVGGASGSTDTQYF
TRBJ1-3,TRBV20-1,once,NA,TGCAGTGCTAGACAGGGAAACACCATATATTTT,CSARQGNTIYF
TRBJ2-7,TRBV30,NA,TRBD1,TGTGCCTGGGATCCCGGGACAGGGTACGAGCAGTACTTC,CAWDPGTGYEQYF
TRBJ2-7,TRBV5-3,NA,TRBD2,TGTGCCAGAAGCTTCCCCGGGACTAGCGGGACCCCAAACGAGCAGTACTTC,CARSFPGTSGTPNEQYF
TRBJ1-2,TRBV10-1,NA,NA,TGCGCCAGCAGCCCGGGGATCGACTATGGCTACACCTTC,CASSPGIDYGYTF
TRBJ2-1,TRBV27,NA,TRBD1,TGTGCCAGCAGTCCGCGGACAGGGGTCAATGAGCAGTTCTTC,CASSPRTGVNEQFF
TRBJ2-2,TRBV9,NA,TRBD1,TGTGCCAGCAGCGTAGGCCTGGGACAGGGGTCCGGGGAGCTGTTTTTT,CASSVGLGQGSGELFF
TRBJ1-1,TRBV6-6,NA,NA,TGTGCCAGCAGTCGGGGGGACACTGAAGCTTTCTTT,CASSRGDTEAFF
TRBJ2-5,TRBV5-4,NA,NA,TGTGCCAGCAGCTTGGACAGGCGATATCAAGAGACCCAGTACTTC,CASSLDRRYQETQYF
TRBJ2-7,TRBV28,NA,NA,TGTGCCAGCAGTATCACGGGGGGCCCCTACGAGCAGTACTTC,CASSITGGPYEQYF
TRBJ1-4,TRBV5-1,NA,NA,TGCGCCAGCAGCTTCAGGACAAGGGATGAAAAACTGTTTTTT,CASSFRTRDEKLFF
TRBJ2-3,TRBV29-1,NA,NA,TGCAGCATCCCTGTGGATACGCAGTATTTT,CSIPVDTQYF
TRBJ1-5,TRBV5-1,NA,NA,TGCGCCAGCAGCACAGGGCAGGCGAATCAGCCCCAGCATTTT,CASSTGQANQPQHF
TRBJ2-1,TRBV28,NA,TRBD1,TGTGCCAGCAGCCGGACAGGGGGAACGTTCGAGCAGTTCTTC,CASSRTGGTFEQFF
TRBJ1-5,TRBV6-1,NA,NA,TGTGCTAGTGTCTGGGCCGATAGCAATCAGCCCCAGCATTTT,CASVWADSNQPQHF
TRBJ1-1,TRBV18,NA,NA,TGTGCCAGCTCGCTAGGATTAGACACTGAAGCTTTCTTT,CASSLGLDTEAFF
TRBJ1-5,TRBV15,NA,NA,TGTGCCACCAGCAGAGGCTGGTCCTACGCCAAAAGTCAGCCCCAGCATTTT,CATSRGWSYAKSQPQHF
TRBJ2-7,TRBV27,NA,NA,TGTGCCAGCAGTCGGTTCTCTACAGGGACCTACGAGCAGTACTTC,CASSRFSTGTYEQYF
TRBJ2-3,TRBV7-3,few,TRBD2,TGTGCCAGCAGCTCATATAGCGGGGCGAGCACAGATACGCAGTATTTT,CASSSYSGASTDTQYF
TRBJ2-7,TRBV5-6,NA,TRBD2,TGTGCCAGCAGCTTGCCCGGGACTAGCGCGCGGTACTTC,CASSLPGTSARYF